This TCR beta chain was identified during a study of T cells in Graves' hyperthyroidism and ophthalmopathy. The CDR3 totals 16 residues. The V gene lost 5 bases and the J gene lost 3 bases, with 19 bases spanning the gap. Germline CDR1 SGHVS, CDR2 FQNEAQ. RNA transcripts yielded amplified TCR beta CDR3 regions. The TCR CDR3 was amplified in a first-round RT-PCR using the HTBI primer set. TCRdb passed the multiplex PCR reads through MiXCR, listing each CDR3 protein once. The repertoire includes about 380,000 distinct CDR3 sequences, roughly 18% of them detected once, and roughly two fifths sits in the top ten.

The sequencing input was blood. The chain carries TRBV7-8 and TRBJ2-5, with D perhaps TRBD1 (5 bases). The sequence was collected from a man between 18 and 29 years old with Graves' ophthalmopathy. This CDR3 reads CASSPLQGFREETQYF. The CDR3 DNA reads TGTGCCAGCAGCCCACTCCAGGGATTTAGGGAAGAGACCCAGTACTTC.